This entry lists 20 T cell receptor beta chains sequenced from one sample in a study of cytomegalovirus exposure and HLA in healthy donors. Both 60 Vbeta primers and 13 Jbeta primers went into the PCR. Libraries were prepared by immunoSEQ multiplex PCR; TCRdb keeps only in-frame clonotypes and omits some of them. The profile covers roughly 130,000 clones, with approximately 82% appearing a single time and around 3% taken by the ten largest. Source material: PBMCs. Every receptor here comes from a woman between 18 and 29 years old in good health and CMV-seropositive.

V gene TRBV19 combines with J gene TRBJ2-3, with TRBD2 matching over 11 bases. Germline V gene data show CDR1 as LNHDA and CDR2 as SQIVND (reference sequence). V trimming: 3 bases; J trimming: 5 bases; junction bases outside the gene matches: 7. This CDR3 is built from 16 residues. The CDR3 region has the DNA TGTGCCAGTAGTATTGGGACTAGCGGCCGAGGAGATACGCAGTATTTT. It encodes CASSIGTSGRGDTQYF.

The genes are TRBV11-3 and TRBJ1-2; 8 nucleotides align to TRBD1. There are 13 residues in the CDR3. V was clipped by 4 bases and J by 8 bases; unmatched bases: 6. The V gene's germline CDR1 is SGHNT and CDR2 YENEEA. The CDR3: CASSYTGGSGYTF. For the CDR3, the DNA is TGTGCCAGCAGCTACACAGGGGGGAGCGGCTACACCTTC.

The chain employs TRBV7-7 and TRBJ2-2; TRBD1 agrees at 9 bases. Trimming cost V 8 bases and J 3 bases; bases outside gene matches: 16. Germline V gives CDR1 SSHAT, CDR2 FNYEAQ (reference sequence). This CDR3 comprises 18 residues. CDR3 bases: TGTGCCAGCCGGCCAGGACAGGGGTCCTCGTCAGACACCGGGGAGCTGTTTTTT. As protein: CASRPGQGSSSDTGELFF.

This clone occurred once. The chain links TRBV15 to TRBJ2-7, with D maybe TRBD2 (6 bases). Trimming took off 5 bases at V and 2 bases at J, with 16 bases between the two ends. This CDR3 is 15 amino acids long. Germline CDR1 reads LNHNV; CDR2 reads YYDKDF (reference sequence). The CDR3 spells CATSPRGSGTYEQYF. DNA for the CDR3: TGTGCCACCAGCCCCCGGGGTAGCGGTACCTACGAGCAGTACTTC.

The chain joins TRBV5-1 to TRBJ2-3; TRBD1 aligns across 9 bases. Trimming removed 6 bases from V and 6 bases from J; junction bases left unmatched: 5. The CDR3 consists of 13 residues. From germline, CDR1 is SGHRS and CDR2 YFSETQ. The CDR3, as DNA: TGCGCCAGCACCACACAGGGGGCTGATACGCAGTATTTT. The encoded protein is CASTTQGADTQYF. The full variable domain, rest sourced from reference TRBV5-1 and TRBJ2-3, is KAGVTQTPRYLIKTRGQQVTLSCSPISGHRSVSWYQQTPGQGLQFLFEYFSETQRNKGNFPGRFSGRQFSNSRSEMNVSTLELGDSALYLCASTTQGADTQYFGPGTRLTVL.

This chain joins TRBV6-1 and TRBJ1-2; D gene uncertain. Trimming removed 2 bases at V and 3 bases at J, with 4 bases between. CDR3 size: 12 residues. Germline V gives CDR1 MNHNS, CDR2 SASEGT. CDR3 loop: CASSEQDYGYTF. The CDR3 DNA sequence: TGTGCCAGCAGTGAACAGGACTATGGCTACACCTTC.

In DNA, the CDR3 is TGCGCCAGCAGCTTGGGAGGGTCAAACACCGGGGAGCTGTTTTTT. It is translated as CASSLGGSNTGELFF. This chain uses TRBV5-1 with TRBJ2-2; tentatively, D is TRBD2 (5 bases). The CDR3 spans 15 residues. In germline, CDR1 is SGHRS, CDR2 YFSETQ. With 0 bases removed from V and 2 bases from J, the gap between germline ends came to 8 bases.

The CDR3 DNA sequence: TGCGCCACCATAGGGACTAGCGGGGACCCAGATACGCAGTATTTT. It yields the protein CATIGTSGDPDTQYF. The chain recombines TRBV10-2 with TRBJ2-3, with 13 bases aligning to TRBD2. CDR3 length: 15 amino acids. The ends lost 10 bases at V and 4 bases at J; junction bases unmatched: 8. The germline gives CDR1 WSHSY, CDR2 SAAADI.

CDR3 in amino acids: CASSEARYSAQAFF. CDR3 in DNA: TGTGCCAGCAGTGAAGCCCGCTATTCCGCCCAAGCTTTCTTT. V gene TRBV6-1 combines with J gene TRBJ1-1, with unresolved D. Germline values: CDR1 MNHNS, CDR2 SASEGT. CDR3 length: 14 amino acids. The V and J ends lost 0 bases and 9 bases respectively, with 14 bases between them.

The rearrangement uses TRBV5-5 and TRBJ2-7; 7 bases line up with TRBD1. Unmatched junction bases numbered 10, after V lost 4 bases and J lost 0 bases. Germline-derived CDR1 and CDR2 are SGHKS and YYEKEE (reference sequence). The CDR3 extends over 16 amino acids. CDR3 amino acids: CASSQRQGPSSYEQYF. In DNA form, the CDR3 reads TGTGCCAGCAGCCAAAGACAGGGCCCGAGCTCCTACGAGCAGTACTTC.

The CDR3 region is CSVDDRLGETQYF. Written as DNA, the CDR3 is TGCAGCGTTGACGACAGGCTGGGGGAGACCCAGTACTTC. The gene calls are TRBV29-1 and TRBJ2-5, with D maybe TRBD1 (6 bases). There are 13 residues in the CDR3. Germline-derived CDR1 and CDR2 are SQVTM and ANQGSEA. The V and J ends lost 3 bases and 5 bases respectively, with 13 bases between them.

This clone showed up just a few times. The V gene is TRBV28, the J gene TRBJ1-3, with TRBD1 as a possible D gene (5 bases). V was trimmed by 3 bases and J by 4 bases, leaving 13 bases between them. This CDR3 is built from 15 residues. In germline, CDR1 is MDHEN, CDR2 SYDVKM. This chain's CDR3 is CASSFLGAEGNTIYF. In nucleotides, the CDR3 is TGTGCCAGCAGTTTTTTAGGGGCCGAAGGAAACACCATATATTTT.

V usage is TRBV6-6 and J usage is TRBJ1-5; no clear D. Germline CDR1 reads MNHNY; CDR2 reads SVGAGI (reference sequence). With 5 bases removed from V and 4 bases from J, the gap between germline ends came to 6 bases. CDR3 size: 12 residues. CDR3 coding DNA: TGTGCCAGCAGTCTCCTAAATCAGCCCCAGCATTTT. Its translation: CASSLLNQPQHF.

The chain carries TRBV2 and TRBJ1-5; 7 bases line up with TRBD1. Germline V gene lookup returns CDR1 SNHLY and CDR2 FYNNEI. The CDR3 totals 15 residues. The trim removed 6 bases at V and 3 bases at J, leaving 8 bases unmatched. Written as DNA, the CDR3 is TGTGCCAGCAGGGAGGGACAGAGATACAATCAGCCCCAGCATTTT. It translates to CASREGQRYNQPQHF.

The chain couples TRBV2 to TRBJ1-3; D is unresolved. The CDR3 is 14 residues long. The V gene's germline CDR1 is SNHLY and CDR2 FYNNEI. V gave up 2 bases and J gave up 5 bases, with 10 bases separating them. This CDR3 is CASSESGQRNTIYF. The DNA of the CDR3 is TGTGCCAGCAGTGAAAGCGGTCAGCGAAACACCATATATTTT. Filled out from reference TRBV2 and TRBJ1-3, the complete variable domain reads EPEVTQTPSHQVTQMGQEVILRCVPISNHLYFYWYRQILGQKVEFLVSFYNNEISEKSEIFDDQFSVERPDGSNFTLKIRSTKLEDSAMYFCASSESGQRNTIYFGEGSWLTVV.

V gene TRBV29-1 combines with J gene TRBJ2-1; unclear D gene. V lost 3 bases and J 7 bases, leaving 10 bases between the germline ends. CDR3 length equals 12 residues. Germline CDR1 is SQVTM and CDR2 is ANQGSEA. CDR3 sequence (DNA): TGCAGCGTTGAGCTTGATACTAATGAGCAGTTCTTC. Amino acids: CSVELDTNEQFF.

The rearrangement links TRBV6-1 to TRBJ1-4; a possible D gene is TRBD1 (5 bases). This CDR3 is 15 amino acids long. Trimming removed 5 bases from V and 4 bases from J, with 14 bases in between. In germline, CDR1 is MNHNS, CDR2 SASEGT. CDR3 nucleotide sequence: TGTGCCAGCAGTTCCCTCAGGGTTTTTAATGAAAAACTGTTTTTT. It specifies CASSSLRVFNEKLFF.

The chain joins TRBV28 to TRBJ2-6; 10 nucleotides agree with TRBD2. V shed 2 bases, J shed 5 bases, and the junction held 3 bases outside the gene matches. Germline assignment: CDR1 MDHEN and CDR2 SYDVKM. The CDR3 length is 16 residues. The CDR3 DNA reads TGTGCCAGCAGTTTAGTACTAGCGGGGAGGGCCAACGTCCTGACTTTC. This sequence encodes CASSLVLAGRANVLTF.

The V call is TRBV2, the J call TRBJ2-5; TRBD2 is a possible D gene (5 bases). Looked up from germline, CDR1 is SNHLY and CDR2 is FYNNEI. This CDR3 comprises 13 residues. Trimming stripped 1 base from V and 6 bases from J, with 9 bases between. The CDR3 loop reads CASSEGGRQTQYF. CDR3 DNA: TGTGCCAGCAGTGAAGGAGGGCGCCAGACCCAGTACTTC.

The chain uses TRBV6-1 and TRBJ2-7, with no clear D. This CDR3 comprises 13 residues. Deletions cut 6 bases from V and 0 bases from J, with 9 bases between. Germline V gene sequence: CDR1 MNHNS, CDR2 SASEGT. The CDR3 here is CASRGRSSYEQYF. The CDR3 nucleotides are TGTGCCAGCAGGGGCAGAAGCTCCTACGAGCAGTACTTC.